This TCR beta chain was observed in a study of shared clonotypes between healthy human individuals. Method: immunoSEQ multiplex PCR; TCRdb's copy keeps in-frame clones and lacks some. The repertoire holds 1,400,000 or so clones, with less than 99% as singletons. Germline V gene sequence: CDR1 LNHDA, CDR2 SQIVND (reference sequence). The CDR3 is made up of 15 amino acids. V shed 4 bases, J shed 2 bases, and the junction held 3 bases outside the gene matches. This clone appeared once. Source material: naive CD4+ T cells sorted from blood. Indicated subset: CD45RA+ positively selected. The TCR sequence derives from a young man in good health. V usage is TRBV19 and J usage is TRBJ2-7; 12 positions agree with TRBD2. The CDR3 bases are TGTGCCAGTAGTAGGGGGACTAGCGGGCCCTACGAGCAGTACTTC. Its translation: CASSRGTSGPYEQYF. The full variable domain, rest sourced from reference TRBV19 and TRBJ2-7, is DGGITQSPKYLFRKEGQNVTLSCEQNLNHDAMYWYRQDPGQGLRLIYYSQIVNDFQKGDIAEGYSVSREKKESFPLTVTSAQKNPTAFYLCASSRGTSGPYEQYFGPGTRLTVT.